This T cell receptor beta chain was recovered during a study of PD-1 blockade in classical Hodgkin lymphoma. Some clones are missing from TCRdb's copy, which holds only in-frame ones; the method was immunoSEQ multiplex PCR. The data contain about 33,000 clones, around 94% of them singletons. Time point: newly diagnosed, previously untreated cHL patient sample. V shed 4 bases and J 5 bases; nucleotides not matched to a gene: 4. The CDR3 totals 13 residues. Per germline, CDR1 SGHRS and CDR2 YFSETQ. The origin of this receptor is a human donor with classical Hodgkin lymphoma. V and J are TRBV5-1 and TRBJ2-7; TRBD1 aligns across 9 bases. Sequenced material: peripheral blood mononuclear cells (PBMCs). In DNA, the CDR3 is TGCGCCAGCAGCGCGGGACAGGGAGACGAGCAGTACTTC. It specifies CASSAGQGDEQYF.